A selection of T cell receptor beta chains follows, all from one sample in a study of blood T cell repertoires in COVID-19. Using immunoSEQ multiplex PCR, the repertoire was profiled, and TCRdb retains in-frame clones only, with some absent. The sample has roughly 250,000 clones, about 89% seen once. Sequencing used peripheral blood. The receptors originated from a man aged 35 to 55 who had recovered from COVID-19. The CDR3 runs from the conserved cysteine through the conserved F or W. Each record gives: clone size, J gene, V gene, D gene, CDR3 DNA, CDR3 protein. D genes are given only for firm matches. Size is omitted from some rows. Given values are once, few, many or a class for expanded clones.

>-|TRBJ2-2|TRBV5-1|-
TGCGCCAGCAGCGGCGGGACGGGAAACACCGGGGAGCTGTTTTTT
CASSGGTGNTGELFF
>-|TRBJ1-2|TRBV11-3|-
TGTGCCAGCCGCCCGGGGGGTTCACTATACGGCTACACCTTC
CASRPGGSLYGYTF
>-|TRBJ2-3|TRBV10-3|-
TGTGCCATCAGTGAGTCCATAACTAGCACAGATACGCAGTATTTT
CAISESITSTDTQYF
>-|TRBJ2-5|TRBV19|TRBD2
TGTGCCAGTAGTAGGACTAGCGGGGGGGCTTCCGGCCAGTACTTC
CASSRTSGGASGQYF
>-|TRBJ1-1|TRBV5-4|TRBD1
TGTGCCAGCAGCTTGGACCCGACAGGGGGCAAAAGGAACACTGAAGCTTTCTTT
CASSLDPTGGKRNTEAFF
>-|TRBJ2-2|TRBV7-9|TRBD2
TGTGCCAGCAGCTCCAGGGATGCTAGCGGGAGGATCACCGGGGAGCTGTTTTTT
CASSSRDASGRITGELFF
>-|TRBJ2-4|TRBV5-4|TRBD1
TGTGCCAGCAGCTCCTGGACAGGGGAAAACATTCAGTACTTC
CASSSWTGENIQYF
>-|TRBJ1-1|TRBV6-2/TRBV6-3|-
TGTGCCAGCAGCCCATGGGACTTGGTGAACACTGAAGCTTTCTTT
CASSPWDLVNTEAFF
>-|TRBJ2-7|TRBV13|-
TGTGCCAGCAGCTTAGGTTCAGACTACGAGCAGTACTTC
CASSLGSDYEQYF
>few|TRBJ1-6|TRBV7-9|TRBD1
TGTGCCAGCAGCTTAGAGACAGGGAGACCACCCCTCCACTTT
CASSLETGRPPLHF
>-|TRBJ2-3|TRBV30|TRBD2
TGTGCCTGGAGAGATCTAGCGGGTTCGATTGATACGCAGTATTTT
CAWRDLAGSIDTQYF
>-|TRBJ1-1|TRBV6-1|-
TGTGCCAGCAGTAAAGCGGGGCGAAATGAAGCTTTCTTT
CASSKAGRNEAFF
>-|TRBJ2-1|TRBV18|TRBD2
TGTGCCAGCTCGCCGGGACTAGCAGGGACCAATGAGCAGTTCTTC
CASSPGLAGTNEQFF
>-|TRBJ2-1|TRBV14|TRBD2
TGTGCCAGCAGCCGACCATACCCCGGGACTAGCTGGACTAGCAGCAATGAGCAGTTCTTC
CASSRPYPGTSWTSSNEQFF
>once|TRBJ2-7|TRBV3-1/TRBV3-2|TRBD1
TGTGCCAGCAGCCAGCCGGGACAGGGTACCTACGAGCAGTACTTC
CASSQPGQGTYEQYF
>-|TRBJ2-7|TRBV18|TRBD1
TGTGCCAGCTCCCACCCCGACAGGGGTTGGCCTTACGAGCAGTACTTC
CASSHPDRGWPYEQYF
>once|TRBJ2-1|TRBV18|-
TGTGCCAGCTCTCCGCGCCTGAGCACCTACAATGAGCAGTTCTTC
CASSPRLSTYNEQFF
>-|TRBJ1-2|TRBV19|-
TGTGCCAGTAGCCGGGGGGTCGGTAACTATGGCTACACCTTC
CASSRGVGNYGYTF
>-|TRBJ1-5|TRBV3-1/TRBV3-2|-
TGTGCCAGCAGCCCGGCCCGGGGGCAGCCCCAGCATTTT
CASSPARGQPQHF
>-|TRBJ2-7|TRBV2|TRBD2
TGTGCCAGCAGTGGATCCGGACTAGCGGGGATCTCCTACGAGCAGTACTTC
CASSGSGLAGISYEQYF
>-|TRBJ1-1|TRBV7-9|-
TGTGCCAGCAGCACGACACTTGAAGCTTTCTTT
CASSTTLEAFF
>-|TRBJ1-1|TRBV4-3|-
TGCGCCAGCAGCCATGGGGAGGCGGGTGAAGCTTTCTTT
CASSHGEAGEAFF